Sequencing of this T cell receptor beta chain was carried out in a study of spatial heterogeneity in lung cancer. Broader study findings: Tumor TCRs that were ubiquitous and expanded showed up in blood more at resection than follow-up.

This clonotype was seen many times. Its cognate antigen is unknown. V trimming: 5 bases; J trimming: 5 bases; junction bases outside the gene matches: 8. The CDR3 is made up of 14 amino acids. Germline loops: CDR1 SGHAT, CDR2 FQDESV (reference sequence). Regarding time point: sample taken at primary tumor resection. No cells were sorted before sequencing. The whole RNA sequenced was extracted from tumor, nontumor lung or frozen PBMC. TCRdb re-called the 5' RACE reads with MiXCR, one entry per CDR3 protein. The table records 20,000 to 25,000 distinct CDR3 sequences, about 4.6% of them present only once.

The sequence derives from a male donor with early-stage non-small cell lung cancer. The input for sequencing was PBMCs, taken at surgery. This chain links TRBV11-1 with TRBJ2-7; 8 positions match TRBD1. The CDR3 sequence: CASSLRTGPNEQYF. The CDR3 bases are TGTGCCAGCAGCCTCCGGACAGGGCCTAACGAGCAGTACTTC. The variable domain in full, completed from reference TRBV11-1 and TRBJ2-7, reads EAEVAQSPRYKITEKSQAVAFWCDPISGHATLYWYRQILGQGPELLVQFQDESVVDDSQLPKDRFSAERLKGVDSTLKIQPAELGDSAMYLCASSLRTGPNEQYFGPGTRLTVT.